This T cell receptor beta chain was captured by sequencing in a study of CD8 T cells in ankylosing spondylitis. The CDR3 sequence is 13 residues long. This clonotype occurred many times. The antigen remains unidentified. 5'-RACE, quantitative and with molecular barcodes, yielded the TCR beta libraries. MiXCR, run by TCRdb on the 5' RACE reads, gives a single entry per CDR3 protein. The data contain around 250,000 distinct CDR3 sequences, around a tenth of them singletons. Overall study findings and caveats: Reportedly, matched ankylosing spondylitis synovial fluid was significantly enriched for disease-linked clones.

The receptor was isolated from a male donor with ankylosing spondylitis or in good health (not recorded which). The sequenced sample was blood, either unsorted or a sorted T cell fraction (not recorded which). The chain combines TRBV21-1 with TRBJ1-2. TRBV21-1 is noted as a pseudogene. The DNA of the CDR3 is TGTGCCAGCAGCAAAGCGGTCGACTATGGCTACACCTTC. Amino acids: CASSKAVDYGYTF.